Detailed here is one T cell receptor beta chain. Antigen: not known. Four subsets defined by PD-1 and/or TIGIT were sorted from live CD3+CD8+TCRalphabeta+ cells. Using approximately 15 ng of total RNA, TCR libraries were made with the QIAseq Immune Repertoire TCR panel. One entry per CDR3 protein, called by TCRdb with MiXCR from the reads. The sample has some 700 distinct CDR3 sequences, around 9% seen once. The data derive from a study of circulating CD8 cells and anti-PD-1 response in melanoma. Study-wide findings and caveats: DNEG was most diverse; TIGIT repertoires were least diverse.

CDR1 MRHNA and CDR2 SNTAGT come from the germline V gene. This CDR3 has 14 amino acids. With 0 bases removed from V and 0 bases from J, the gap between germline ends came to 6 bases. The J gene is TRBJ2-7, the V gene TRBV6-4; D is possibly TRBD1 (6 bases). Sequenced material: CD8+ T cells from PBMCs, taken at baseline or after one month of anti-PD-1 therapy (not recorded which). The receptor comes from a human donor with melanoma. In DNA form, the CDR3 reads TGTGCCAGCAGTGACTCAGGGGGCTCCTACGAGCAGTACTTC. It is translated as CASSDSGGSYEQYF.